A selection of T cell receptor beta chains follows, all from one sample in a study of cytomegalovirus exposure and HLA in healthy donors. Some clones are missing from TCRdb's copy, which holds only in-frame ones; the method was immunoSEQ multiplex PCR. The data show approximately 110,000 clones, with roughly 72% seen just once and around 4.3% held by the top ten. The sample taken for sequencing was PBMCs. The source is a woman in her thirties or forties in good health and CMV-seropositive. The CDR3 runs from the conserved cysteine through the conserved F or W. Fields, in order: V gene, CDR3 protein.

TRBV19	CASTSGTGGSYEQYF
TRBV4-1	CASSQDIYQGGEKLFF
TRBV6-5	CASSFDSYNEQFF
TRBV2	CASSLGETQYF
TRBV30	CAWSLQGLPKAFF
TRBV30	CAWTSGILDTQYF
TRBV7-9	CASSPGQGGSGNTIYF
TRBV5-1	CASRLQGSQETQYF
TRBV6-5	CASSYNGQGIGYTF
TRBV5-1	CASIPPGGGRDTQYF
TRBV2	CASTRYEEQFF
TRBV7-7	CASSPLGAGRNEQFF
TRBV6-5	CASSYGGNQPQHF
TRBV27	CASGNLGLYEQYF
TRBV19	CASHGLTEQFF
TRBV6-5	CASSYPYTYNEQFF
TRBV25-1	CASSDWEGGYEQYF
TRBV4-1	CASSLGVGSETQYF
TRBV4-1	CASSQPGGGADEQFF
TRBV7-2	CASSLVVSGGFEETQYF
TRBV9	CASSVAISTNEQFF
TRBV7-6	CASSAVGTGGYEQYF
TRBV7-3	CASSSSGTSANNEQFF
TRBV7-3	CASSLGRQGGSYNEQFF
TRBV11-1	CASSGGEAQETQYF
TRBV7-2	CASSQAAQGANYNEQFF
TRBV6-1	CASSPQGSSNTIYF
TRBV11-3	CASSQASSWEEQYF
TRBV4-3	CASSQDSGSSYEQYF
TRBV6-1	CASSAREGDGDLAKNIQYF
TRBV6-1	CASRTSGQGPYEQYF
TRBV2	CASSENGREETQYF
TRBV20-1	CSAGQGNGYTF
TRBV7-3	CASSSYVLTGVRNEQYF
TRBV6-4	CASSLNRGSYNSPLHF
TRBV10-3	CAISDWTPGYGYTF
TRBV19	CASSVRTSVFAGELFF